The T cell receptor (beta chain) under discussion was sequenced for a study of pediatric ulcerative colitis. Produced via immunoSEQ multiplex PCR; TCRdb's table is partial and in-frame only. Among 30,000 to 40,000 clones, roughly 71% were seen once, and the ten largest hold around 7.8%. The rectum was sampled with one to two pinch biopsies at colonoscopy. Germline assignment: CDR1 SEHNR and CDR2 FQNEAQ (reference sequence). The CDR3 loop spans 15 amino acids. V shed 0 bases and J shed 1 base, with 10 bases lying between them. The chain employs TRBV7-9 and TRBJ2-7; D is unresolved. Sequences were obtained from gut tissue. This TCR derives from a boy younger than 18 with severe ulcerative colitis. CDR3 region: CASSLARGRSYEQYF. The DNA of the CDR3 is TGTGCCAGCAGCTTAGCGAGAGGCCGGTCCTACGAGCAGTACTTC.